These 8 T cell receptor beta chains came from one sample sequenced in a study of control samples from healthy donors and cancer patients. TCRdb keeps only in-frame clones here, not all; method: immunoSEQ multiplex PCR. The sample includes over 85,000 clones, 85% to 95% of them seen just once. Sample: blood. The receptors originated from a woman aged 25 to 45 in good health.

The chain couples TRBV2 to TRBJ1-2; weak D call: TRBD1 (6 bases). The CDR3 is 16 amino acids. Germline assignment: CDR1 SNHLY and CDR2 FYNNEI. V was cut by 6 bases and J by 2 bases, with 19 bases left in between. CDR3 sequence (DNA): TGTGCCAGCAGGAAGGACAGACCCCTCATAAACTATGGCTACACCTTC. Residues: CASRKDRPLINYGYTF.

This clone has only one observation. The chain is built from TRBV5-1 and TRBJ2-1, with no clear D. Trimming removed 0 bases at V and 6 bases at J, with 7 bases between. The CDR3 consists of 13 residues. CDR1 SGHRS and CDR2 YFSETQ come from the germline V gene. CDR3 sequence (DNA): TGCGCCAGCAGCTTGGGGCCCCGCAATGAGCAGTTCTTC. It translates to CASSLGPRNEQFF.

The rearrangement uses TRBV19 and TRBJ2-7; TRBD1 matches 7 bases. After removal of 5 bases from V and 2 bases from J, the junction contained 12 bases not matched to a gene. The CDR3 spans 16 residues. The germline gives CDR1 LNHDA, CDR2 SQIVND (reference sequence). CDR3 sequence (DNA): TGTGCCAGTAGTGGGACAGAGACACCCGCGACCTACGAGCAGTACTTC. Its translation is CASSGTETPATYEQYF.

This chain links TRBV3-1 (or the pseudogene TRBV3-2) with TRBJ1-6; 8 positions agree with TRBD1. V lost 5 bases, J lost 10 bases, and 16 bases stayed unmatched. The CDR3 contains 17 residues. The germline CDR1 and CDR2 sequences are LGHDT and YNNKEL (reference sequence). The CDR3 coding sequence is TGTGCCAGCAGCACCCGGAGGCGACAGGGGAGAAGATCACCCCTCCACTTT. It codes for CASSTRRRQGRRSPLHF.

The chain employs TRBV4-2 and TRBJ2-1, with 10 bases lining up with TRBD2. From germline, CDR1 is LGHNA and CDR2 YNFKEQ. The trim removed 0 bases at V and 12 bases at J, leaving 8 bases unmatched. The CDR3 contains 15 residues. The CDR3 DNA is TGTGCCAGCAGCCAAGAACGGACTAGCGGCCGCCGGCAGTTCTTC. Protein: CASSQERTSGRRQFF.

This chain connects TRBV5-1 to TRBJ1-6; a possible D gene is TRBD1 (5 bases). There are 17 residues in the CDR3. Trimming removed 8 bases at V and 0 bases at J, with 18 bases between. The V gene's germline CDR1 is SGHRS and CDR2 YFSETQ. For the CDR3, the DNA is TGCGCCAGTGGCGAGGGGCCCTCCATCTCCTATAATTCACCCCTCCACTTT. Residues: CASGEGPSISYNSPLHF.

The chain combines TRBV7-9 with TRBJ2-6; D uncertain. The CDR3 covers 14 residues. V shed 6 bases and J shed 0 bases, with 6 bases lying between them. Germline V gene sequence: CDR1 SEHNR, CDR2 FQNEAQ (reference sequence). The CDR3 coding sequence is TGTGCCAGCAGAATGAGCTCTGGGGCCAACGTCCTGACTTTC. Translating it yields CASRMSSGANVLTF.

V gene TRBV10-2 combines with J gene TRBJ2-7; TRBD2 might be the D (5 bases). The CDR3 spans 16 residues. The germline V gene has CDR1 WSHSY and CDR2 SAAADI. V lost 7 bases and J 3 bases, leaving 22 bases between the germline ends. The CDR3 nucleotides are TGCGCCAGCATGAGAGTTCGAGGGTGGGGAGACTACGAGCAGTACTTC. Translated, it gives CASMRVRGWGDYEQYF.